The sequence of this T cell receptor (beta chain) was determined in a study of blood T cell repertoires in COVID-19. About the research overall: The United States, Italy and Spain were the sources of the acute and convalescent COVID-19 samples. PBMCs, B-cell-depleted T cells, or T cells were the source of the cDNA or gDNA that made up the material.

Germline V lookup: CDR1 MNHEY, CDR2 SVGAGI. Germline trimming cut 4 bases from V and 0 bases from J; bases unmatched to any gene: 5. The CDR3 runs 16 residues. In this sample, this clone turned up once. In the authors' methods: Amplified reference gene primers provided the basis for estimating nucleated cell counts. Clones were read by immunoSEQ multiplex PCR, and TCRdb kept only the in-frame ones, dropping some. The DNA gave D and trimming, while V, J and clone size come from that table. The table records 81,000 or so clones, over 75% of them present only once. V gene TRBV6-5 combines with J gene TRBJ2-3; 9 nucleotides line up with TRBD1. The receptor's source is a human donor in a cohort sampled during active COVID-19. Sequences were obtained from peripheral blood. The CDR3 protein is CASSFRTGASTDTQYF. The CDR3 DNA reads TGTGCCAGCAGTTTCAGGACAGGGGCCAGCACAGATACGCAGTATTTT.